This T cell receptor (beta chain) was recovered during a study of shared clonotypes between healthy human individuals. For the study at large: Three CD4 naive, three CD4 memory, two CD8 naive and one CD8 memory plate were used per donor. Points from the study as a whole: With four donors compared, around 5% of naive CD4 clonotypes were shared.

Produced via immunoSEQ multiplex PCR; TCRdb's table is partial and in-frame only. Of 2.3 million or so clones listed, 80% to 95% are singletons. This clone was counted a few times. Its antigen remains unknown. CDR3 length equals 12 residues. The germline gives CDR1 GTSNPN, CDR2 SVGIG (reference sequence). Trimming took 2 bases from V and 1 from J, leaving 5 bases between them. The sequence came from a man between 18 and 29 years old in good health. Some clones in this sample may be carry-over from other donors' samples. Sequencing input: naive CD4+ T cells from PBMCs. The sample's subset: CD45RA+ positively selected. The rearrangement links TRBV30 to TRBJ1-1; no clear D. CDR3 in DNA: TGTGCCTGGAGTTCCCAGAACACTGAAGCTTTCTTT. Protein: CAWSSQNTEAFF.